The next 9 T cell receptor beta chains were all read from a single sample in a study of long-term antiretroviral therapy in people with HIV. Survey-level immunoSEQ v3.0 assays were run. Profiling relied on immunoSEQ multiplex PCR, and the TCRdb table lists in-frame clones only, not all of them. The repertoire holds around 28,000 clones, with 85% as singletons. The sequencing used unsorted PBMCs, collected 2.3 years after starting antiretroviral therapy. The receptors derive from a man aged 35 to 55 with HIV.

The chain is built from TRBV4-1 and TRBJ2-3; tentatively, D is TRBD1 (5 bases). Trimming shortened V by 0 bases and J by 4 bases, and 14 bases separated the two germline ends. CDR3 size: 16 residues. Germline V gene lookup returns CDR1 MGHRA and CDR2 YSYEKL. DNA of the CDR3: TGCGCCAGCAGCCAAGATCGTAGGGGTGCACCAGATACGCAGTATTTT. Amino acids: CASSQDRRGAPDTQYF.

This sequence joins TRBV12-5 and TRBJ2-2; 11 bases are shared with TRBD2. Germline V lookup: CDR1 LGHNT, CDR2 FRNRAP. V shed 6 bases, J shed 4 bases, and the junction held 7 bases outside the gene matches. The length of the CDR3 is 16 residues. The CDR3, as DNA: TGTGCTAGTGGGGGGGGACTAGCGGCGCTCACCGGGGAGCTGTTTTTT. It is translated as CASGGGLAALTGELFF.

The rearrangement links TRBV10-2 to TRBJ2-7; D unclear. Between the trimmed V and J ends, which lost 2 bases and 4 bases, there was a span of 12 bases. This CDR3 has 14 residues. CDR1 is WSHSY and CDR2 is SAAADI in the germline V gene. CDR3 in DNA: TGCGCCAGCAGTGAGGGGATAGCCCTATACGAGCAGTACTTC. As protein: CASSEGIALYEQYF.

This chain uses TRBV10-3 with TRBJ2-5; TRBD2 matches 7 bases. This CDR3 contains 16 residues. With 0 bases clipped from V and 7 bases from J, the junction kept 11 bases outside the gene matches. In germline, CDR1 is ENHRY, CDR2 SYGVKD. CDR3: CAISESEGGEEGTQYF. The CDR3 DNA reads TGTGCCATCAGTGAGTCGGAGGGAGGGGAAGAAGGGACCCAGTACTTC.

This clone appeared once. The DNA of the CDR3 is TGTGCCAGCACTAACAGAGACCAAGAGACCCAGTACTTC. Translated, it gives CASTNRDQETQYF. The chain is built from TRBV6-5 and TRBJ2-5, with unresolved D. Germline V lookup: CDR1 MNHEY, CDR2 SVGAGI. Trimming pared 7 bases from V and 0 bases from J, leaving 9 bases between. The CDR3 spans 13 residues.

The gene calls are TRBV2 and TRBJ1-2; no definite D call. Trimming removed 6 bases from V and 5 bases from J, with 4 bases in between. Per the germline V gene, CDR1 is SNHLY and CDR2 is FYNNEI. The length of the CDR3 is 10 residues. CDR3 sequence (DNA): TGTGCCAGCAGCGGGTATGGCTACACCTTC. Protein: CASSGYGYTF.

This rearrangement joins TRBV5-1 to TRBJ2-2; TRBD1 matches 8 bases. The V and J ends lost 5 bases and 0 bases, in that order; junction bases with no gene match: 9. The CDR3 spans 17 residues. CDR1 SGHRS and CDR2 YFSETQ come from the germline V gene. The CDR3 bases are TGCGCCAGCAGATCAGGGGGCTCCCCGTCGAACACCGGGGAGCTGTTTTTT. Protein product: CASRSGGSPSNTGELFF. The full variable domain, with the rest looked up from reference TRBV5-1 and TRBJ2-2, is KAGVTQTPRYLIKTRGQQVTLSCSPISGHRSVSWYQQTPGQGLQFLFEYFSETQRNKGNFPGRFSGRQFSNSRSEMNVSTLELGDSALYLCASRSGGSPSNTGELFFGEGSRLTVL.

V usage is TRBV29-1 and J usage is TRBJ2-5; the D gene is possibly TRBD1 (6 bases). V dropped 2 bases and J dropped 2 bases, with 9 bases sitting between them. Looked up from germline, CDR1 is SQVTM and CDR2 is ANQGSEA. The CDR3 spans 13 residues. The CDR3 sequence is CSVESRGQETQYF. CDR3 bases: TGCAGCGTTGAAAGCAGGGGTCAAGAGACCCAGTACTTC. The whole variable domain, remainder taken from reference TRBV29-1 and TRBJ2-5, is SAVISQKPSRDICQRGTSLTIQCQVDSQVTMMFWYRQQPGQSLTLIATANQGSEATYESGFVIDKFPISRPNLTFSTLTVSNMSPEDSSIYLCSVESRGQETQYFGPGTRLLVL.

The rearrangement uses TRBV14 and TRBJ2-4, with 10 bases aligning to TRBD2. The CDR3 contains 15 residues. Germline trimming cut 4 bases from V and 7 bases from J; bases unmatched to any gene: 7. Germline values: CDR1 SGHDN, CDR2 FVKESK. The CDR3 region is CASSRLAGAGNIQYF. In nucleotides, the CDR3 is TGTGCCAGCAGCCGCCTAGCGGGGGCGGGGAACATTCAGTACTTC.